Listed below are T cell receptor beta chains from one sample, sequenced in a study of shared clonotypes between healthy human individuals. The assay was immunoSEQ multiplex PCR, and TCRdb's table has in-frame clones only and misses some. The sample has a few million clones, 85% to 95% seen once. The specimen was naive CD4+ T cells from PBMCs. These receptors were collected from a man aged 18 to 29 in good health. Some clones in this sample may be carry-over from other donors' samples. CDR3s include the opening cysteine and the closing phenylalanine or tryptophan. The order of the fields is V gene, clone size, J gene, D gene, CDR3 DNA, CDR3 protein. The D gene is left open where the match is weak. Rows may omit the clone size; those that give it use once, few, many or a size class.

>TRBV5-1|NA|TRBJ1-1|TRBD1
TGCGCCAGCAGCTCTAACAGGGGAAGGGCTTTCTTT
CASSSNRGRAFF
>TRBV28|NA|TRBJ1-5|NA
TGTGCCAGCAGTCCCCGGGACACGGGCTACTCCAATCAGCCCCAGCATTTT
CASSPRDTGYSNQPQHF
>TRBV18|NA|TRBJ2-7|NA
TGTGCCAGCTCACCACGGGACCCCTACGAGCAGTACTTC
CASSPRDPYEQYF
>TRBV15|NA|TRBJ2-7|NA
TGTGCCACCAGCAGGGGGACCGTTAAGGGGAGCGAGCAGTACTTC
CATSRGTVKGSEQYF
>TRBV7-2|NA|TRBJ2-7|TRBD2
TGTGCCAGCAGCCCAAACCGGGGGGATACCTACGAGCAGTACTTC
CASSPNRGDTYEQYF
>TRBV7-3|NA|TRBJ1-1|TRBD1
TGTGCCAGCAGTAGGGACAGGAACACTGAAGCTTTCTTT
CASSRDRNTEAFF
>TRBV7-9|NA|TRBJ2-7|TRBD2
TGTGCCAGCAGCCCGGGGGCGGGAGGGACCTACGAGCAGTACTTC
CASSPGAGGTYEQYF
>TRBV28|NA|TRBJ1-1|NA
TGTGCCAGCAGTTCCTGGTTCTTAGGGGCGCCGGGCACTGAAGCTTTCTTT
CASSSWFLGAPGTEAFF
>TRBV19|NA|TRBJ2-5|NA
TGTGCCAGTGGAAGGGGCTCACCCGGGGAGACCCAGTACTTC
CASGRGSPGETQYF
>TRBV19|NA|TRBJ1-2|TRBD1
TGTGCCAGTAGTCGGGACAGCTATGGCTACACCTTC
CASSRDSYGYTF
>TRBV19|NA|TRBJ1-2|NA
TGTGCCAGTAGTGCTCAAGCAGGCCCCGGAGACACCTTC
CASSAQAGPGDTF
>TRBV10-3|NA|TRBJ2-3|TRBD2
TGTGCCATCAGTGAGTCAAGCGGGAGGGTAACAGATACGCAGTATTTT
CAISESSGRVTDTQYF
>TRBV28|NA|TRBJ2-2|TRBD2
TGTGCCAGCCACTTCTCTACTAGCGGGGGCACCGGGGAGCTGTTTTTT
CASHFSTSGGTGELFF
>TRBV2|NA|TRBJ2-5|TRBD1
TGTGCCAGCAGCGCCTTGACAGGGGGCAAGGAGACCCAGTACTTC
CASSALTGGKETQYF
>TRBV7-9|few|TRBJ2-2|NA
TGTGCCAGCAGCTTAATCTCGAACACCGGGGAGCTGTTTTTT
CASSLISNTGELFF
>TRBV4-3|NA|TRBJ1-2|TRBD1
TGCGCCAGCAGCCAGCATTCCCCAAACAGGGGAGACTATGGCTACACCTTC
CASSQHSPNRGDYGYTF
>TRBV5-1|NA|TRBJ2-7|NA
TGCGCCAGCAGCTTGGGGGCAGGGGATGTCCACGAGCAGTACTTC
CASSLGAGDVHEQYF
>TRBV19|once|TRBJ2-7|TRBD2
TGTGCCAGTAGTATCCCCGGGACTAGCGGGACCTACGAGCAGTACTTC
CASSIPGTSGTYEQYF
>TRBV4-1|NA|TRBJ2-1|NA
TGCGCCAGCAGCACGCGGGGACAGACCCGCGGGGGCAATGAGCAGTTCTTC
CASSTRGQTRGGNEQFF
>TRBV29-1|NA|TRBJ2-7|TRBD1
TGCAGCTCAAAGGGGACAGGGGGGCCCTACGAGCAGTACTTC
CSSKGTGGPYEQYF
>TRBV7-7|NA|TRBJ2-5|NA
TGTGCCAGCAGCAACGACAGGACTGAGACCCAGTACTTC
CASSNDRTETQYF
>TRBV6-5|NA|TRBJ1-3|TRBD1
TGTGCCAGCACCGACAGGGCTGGAAACACCATATATTTT
CASTDRAGNTIYF
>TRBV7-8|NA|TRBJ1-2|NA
TGTGCCAGCAGCAGGACAGCACAATCCTATGGCTACACCTTC
CASSRTAQSYGYTF
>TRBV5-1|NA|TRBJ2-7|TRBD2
TGCGCCAGCAGCGCGGGACTAGCGGGAGTGGGGGAGCAGTACTTC
CASSAGLAGVGEQYF
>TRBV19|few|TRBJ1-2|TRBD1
TGTGCCAGTAGTGTCACAGGGGGCGCCGCTGGCTACACCTTC
CASSVTGGAAGYTF
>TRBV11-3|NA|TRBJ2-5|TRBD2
TGTGCCAGCAGCTTATCACTAGCGGGGGTAGAGGTGGAGACCCAGTACTTC
CASSLSLAGVEVETQYF
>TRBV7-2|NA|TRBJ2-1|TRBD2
TGTGCCAGCAGCGTACCGACTCGACTAGCTTCAACCTACAATGAGCAGTTCTTC
CASSVPTRLASTYNEQFF
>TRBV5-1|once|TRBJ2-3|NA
TGCGCCAGCAGGTTTGGATCCACAGATACGCAGTATTTT
CASRFGSTDTQYF
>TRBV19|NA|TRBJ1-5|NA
TGTGCCAGTAGTATCCAGGTTCGCCGGAATCAGCCCCAGCATTTT
CASSIQVRRNQPQHF
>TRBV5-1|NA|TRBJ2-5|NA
TGCGCCAGCAGCTTGGAGAGGGGTGCCCAAGAGACCCAGTACTTC
CASSLERGAQETQYF
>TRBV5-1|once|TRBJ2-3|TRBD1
TGCGCCAGCAGCGACAGGGTCACAGATACGCAGTATTTT
CASSDRVTDTQYF
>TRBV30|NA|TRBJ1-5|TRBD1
TGTGCCTGGAGTGTTGACAGGGTAGGCAATCAGCCCCAGCATTTT
CAWSVDRVGNQPQHF
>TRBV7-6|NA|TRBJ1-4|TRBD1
TGTGCCAGCAGCCTACGGACAGGACCTAATGAAAAACTGTTTTTT
CASSLRTGPNEKLFF
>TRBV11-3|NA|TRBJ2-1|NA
TGTGCCAGCAGCTCCACGACTGAGTCGCGCAATGAGCAGTTCTTC
CASSSTTESRNEQFF
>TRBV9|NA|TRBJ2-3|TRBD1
TGTGCCAGCAGCGCGAGACAGGGGGCAGAAGATACGCAGTATTTT
CASSARQGAEDTQYF